Presented here are 26 T cell receptor beta chains from one specimen sequenced in a study of blood T cells in healthy people across ages. The second PCR ran roughly 6 to 12 cycles with a sample-barcoded 5' primer and J-beta primers. TCRdb called the 5' RACE reads again in MiXCR, with one record for every CDR3 protein. This repertoire shows 550,000 to 700,000 distinct CDR3 sequences, 25% to 30% found once; its top ten account for approximately 18%. The sample taken for sequencing was blood. The receptors originated from a woman in her 70s in good health.

The chain recombines TRBV29-1 with TRBJ2-5; D is perhaps TRBD2 (5 bases). This CDR3 has 11 amino acids. Germline V gene data show CDR1 as SQVTM and CDR2 as ANQGSEA. In DNA, the CDR3 is TGCAGTCCCCTGGAGCGGGAGACCCAGTACTTC. Translated: CSPLERETQYF.

The chain uses TRBV7-2 and TRBJ1-6, with 10 bases fitting TRBD1. Germline assignment: CDR1 SGHTA and CDR2 FQGNSA. The V and J ends lost 0 bases and 1 base, in that order; junction bases with no gene match: 12. This CDR3 has 21 amino acids. The CDR3 DNA reads TGTGCCAGCAGCTTAGCCCCACCTGCGGACAGGGGGGTATCCTATAATTCACCCCTCCACTTT. This codes for CASSLAPPADRGVSYNSPLHF.

The J gene is TRBJ1-2, the V gene TRBV20-1; D not certain. Trimming took 5 bases from V and 9 from J, leaving 13 bases between them. There are 11 residues in the CDR3. Germline V CDR1 and CDR2: DFQATT, SNEGSKA (reference sequence). This CDR3 is CSAPIGERYTF. CDR3 nucleotide sequence: TGCAGTGCTCCAATCGGGGAGCGCTACACCTTC.

This clonotype was counted a few times. In DNA form, the CDR3 reads TGTGCCAGCAGCGCACCGACAGCCTGCGAGCAGTACTTC. Translated: CASSAPTACEQYF. V gene TRBV7-2 combines with J gene TRBJ2-7; possible D gene TRBD1, 5 bases. CDR3 size: 13 residues. V lost 5 bases to trimming and J lost 6 bases, with 14 bases between them. CDR1 and CDR2 (germline): SGHTA, FQGNSA. The variable domain in full, completed from reference TRBV7-2 and TRBJ2-7, reads GAGVSQSPSNKVTEKGKDVELRCDPISGHTALYWYRQSLGQGLEFLIYFQGNSAPDKSGLPSDRFSAERTGGSVSTLTIQRTQQEDSAVYLCASSAPTACEQYFGPGTRLTVT.

The rearrangement joins TRBV20-1 to TRBJ1-5, with D possibly being TRBD1 (5 bases). The germline V gene encodes CDR1 DFQATT and CDR2 SNEGSKA (reference sequence). V lost 2 bases and J 0 bases, leaving 11 bases between the germline ends. The CDR3 is 15 amino acids. CDR3 bases: TGCAGTGCTAGACAGGGCGGAAATAGCAATCAGCCCCAGCATTTT. It translates to CSARQGGNSNQPQHF.

In this sample, this clonotype turned up a few times. CDR3 sequence reads: CASSLGSGGYPYEQYF. Here the CDR3 DNA reads TGTGCCAGCAGTTTAGGGTCTGGGGGTTACCCCTACGAGCAGTACTTC. The chain joins TRBV12-3 or TRBV12-4 to TRBJ2-7, with D perhaps being TRBD1 or TRBD2 (5 bases each). The V and J ends lost 1 base and 2 bases respectively, with 15 bases between them. CDR3 length: 16 amino acids.

V usage is TRBV18 and J usage is TRBJ2-2; D not resolved. Germline CDR1 KGHSH, CDR2 LQKENI. Trimming cost V 2 bases and J 6 bases, with 7 bases left between them. The CDR3 totals 13 residues. The chain's CDR3 is CASSPYAPGELFF. The CDR3 DNA sequence: TGTGCCAGCTCACCATACGCACCCGGGGAGCTGTTTTTT.

This clonotype was seen a handful of times. The chain links TRBV5-6 to TRBJ1-2; weak D call: TRBD1 (6 bases). The CDR3 loop spans 13 amino acids. CDR1 and CDR2 (germline): SGHDT, YYEEEE. The V end lost 4 bases, the J end lost 8 bases, and 15 bases lay between the germline ends. This CDR3 is CASSPTRGTGYTF. The DNA of the CDR3 is TGTGCCAGCAGCCCGACCCGGGGGACAGGCTACACCTTC.

J is TRBJ2-3 and V is TRBV7-9; D might be TRBD1 (6 bases). This CDR3 region has 16 residues. The V and J ends lost 7 bases and 0 bases respectively, with 17 bases between them. Per the germline V gene, CDR1 is SEHNR and CDR2 is FQNEAQ (reference sequence). The CDR3 DNA follows: TGTGCCAGCACCCCAGGCGGACAGACTAGCACAGATACGCAGTATTTT. Translating gives CASTPGGQTSTDTQYF.

This clonotype showed up many times. The chain employs TRBV20-1 and TRBJ2-3; 8 bases are a match to TRBD1. V shed 4 bases, J shed 1 base, and the junction held 4 bases outside the gene matches. Per the germline V gene, CDR1 is DFQATT and CDR2 is SNEGSKA (reference sequence). This CDR3 has 14 amino acids. The CDR3 coding sequence is TGCAGTGCTACCGGACAGGGTGGCACAGATACGCAGTATTTT. Translated, it gives CSATGQGGTDTQYF.

The rearrangement uses TRBV11-3 and TRBJ2-1; 7 nucleotides line up with TRBD2. V shed 6 bases, J shed 3 bases, and the junction held 5 bases outside the gene matches. CDR1 and CDR2 from the germline V gene are SGHNT and YENEEA. The CDR3 is 14 residues long. The CDR3 coding sequence is TGTGCCAGCAGTTGGCGGGGGTTCTACAATGAGCAGTTCTTC. Its translation is CASSWRGFYNEQFF.

This clonotype was recorded many times. The rearrangement joins TRBV12-3 or TRBV12-4 to TRBJ2-5; 8 bases align to TRBD1. The CDR3 contains 13 residues. V was clipped by 4 bases and J by 4 bases; unmatched bases: 2. The CDR3 DNA follows: TGTGCCAGCAGTTCGCAGGGGGCAGAGACCCAGTACTTC. This translates into CASSSQGAETQYF.

In its sample, this clonotype was seen a few times. The V gene is TRBV7-2, the J gene TRBJ1-2; 9 positions agree with TRBD1. Germline assignment: CDR1 SGHTA and CDR2 FQGNSA. The CDR3 covers 17 residues. The ends lost 1 base at V and 8 bases at J; junction bases unmatched: 14. The CDR3 is CASSLVGTGLGVRGYTF. Here the CDR3 DNA reads TGTGCCAGCAGCTTAGTAGGGACAGGGTTAGGGGTGAGAGGCTACACCTTC.

V and J are TRBV7-2 and TRBJ2-5; possible D gene TRBD2, 5 bases. This CDR3 is 15 amino acids long. Trimming took 1 base from V and 4 from J, leaving 13 bases between them. The germline CDR1 and CDR2 sequences are SGHTA and FQGNSA. The CDR3 DNA follows: TGTGCCAGCAGCTTAGTTGTAGGAGGCGGAGAGACCCAGTACTTC. Protein product: CASSLVVGGGETQYF.

This clonotype was detected a few times. The rearrangement uses TRBV7-2 and TRBJ2-5; no clear D. V shed 5 bases and J shed 5 bases, with 15 bases lying between them. Per the germline V gene, CDR1 is SGHTA and CDR2 is FQGNSA. The CDR3 sequence is 14 residues long. CDR3 nucleotides: TGTGCCAGCAGCATAACAGAGCTCGTGGAGACCCAGTACTTC. This translates into CASSITELVETQYF.

The chain joins TRBV6-1 to TRBJ1-4, with a weak D call TRBD1 (6 bases). V was shortened by 2 bases and J by 1 base, with 11 bases between the two germline ends. Germline CDR1 MNHNS, CDR2 SASEGT. This CDR3 has 16 amino acids. CDR3: CASSERGGGTNEKLFF. As DNA, the CDR3 is TGTGCCAGCAGTGAAAGGGGAGGGGGAACTAATGAAAAACTGTTTTTT.

In its sample, this clonotype was seen a few times. The gene calls are TRBV2 and TRBJ1-5, with 7 bases that match TRBD1. CDR1 is SNHLY, CDR2 FYNNEI, per germline. V lost 6 bases, J lost 3 bases, and 2 bases stayed unmatched. This CDR3 has 13 residues. The CDR3 sequence: CASRGQPNQPQHF. DNA for the CDR3: TGTGCCAGCAGGGGACAGCCCAATCAGCCCCAGCATTTT.

The chain carries TRBV12-3 or TRBV12-4 and TRBJ2-3, with D unclear. The CDR3 has 14 residues. V was cut by 6 bases and J by 0 bases, with 10 bases left in between. The CDR3 loop reads CASRTEFSTDTQYF. The CDR3 nucleotides read TGTGCCAGCAGAACCGAGTTTAGCACAGATACGCAGTATTTT.

This clonotype was counted a few times. Just one base apart from a much larger clone, this may be a read error. This chain connects TRBV7-2 to TRBJ1-1; unclear D gene. This CDR3 has 13 residues. Germline-derived CDR1 and CDR2 are SGHTA and FQGNSA. Here the CDR3 reads CASSFSENTEALF. For the CDR3, the DNA is TGTGCCAGCAGCTTCTCAGAAAACACTGAAGCTCTCTTT.

The chain carries TRBV3-1 and TRBJ2-3, with D hard to call. The CDR3 consists of 15 residues. The V gene's germline CDR1 is LGHDT and CDR2 YNNKEL (reference sequence). V dropped 4 bases and J dropped 0 bases, with 11 bases sitting between them. The CDR3 DNA reads as TGTGCCAGCAGCCGGATGGGTGGGAGCACAGATACGCAGTATTTT. Translated, it gives CASSRMGGSTDTQYF.

This clonotype was seen a handful of times. The chain carries TRBV3-1 and TRBJ2-1; D call uncertain. V was shortened by 1 base and J by 9 bases, with 7 bases between the two germline ends. Germline CDR1 LGHDT, CDR2 YNNKEL (reference sequence). CDR3 length equals 12 residues. The CDR3 loop reads CASSQVGAEQFF. The CDR3 nucleotides are TGTGCCAGCAGCCAAGTAGGAGCTGAGCAGTTCTTC.

This clonotype was observed a few times. The gene calls are TRBV6-6 and TRBJ1-3; tentative D call: TRBD1 (5 bases). The CDR3 consists of 18 residues. V shed 3 bases and J shed 0 bases, with 18 bases lying between them. Per the germline V gene, CDR1 is MNHNY and CDR2 is SVGAGI (reference sequence). Here the CDR3 DNA reads TGTGCCAGCAGTTATTTTATTCGGACACCCAGCTCTGGAAACACCATATATTTT. Residues: CASSYFIRTPSSGNTIYF.

The CDR3 loop reads CASWGAGDNEQFF. The DNA of the CDR3 is TGTGCCAGCTGGGGGGCAGGGGACAATGAGCAGTTCTTC. V is TRBV12-3 or TRBV12-4 and J is TRBJ2-1, with D tentatively TRBD1 or TRBD2 (6 bases each). CDR3 length equals 13 residues. Between the trimmed V and J ends, which lost 8 bases and 5 bases, there was a span of 13 bases.

The table lists this clonotype with a few counts. In DNA form, the CDR3 reads TGCGCCAGCAGCTGGGGACAGGGCGGACCAGAGACCCAGTACTTC. This sequence encodes CASSWGQGGPETQYF. The chain joins TRBV5-1 to TRBJ2-5; TRBD1 matches 9 bases. Germline V gene data show CDR1 as SGHRS and CDR2 as YFSETQ. V gave up 3 bases and J gave up 4 bases; unmatched junction bases: 7. The CDR3 runs 15 residues.

This rearrangement joins TRBV7-2 to TRBJ1-4; D is unresolved. The ends were cut back, 5 bases at V and 8 bases at J, with 15 bases in the middle. Germline V gene lookup returns CDR1 SGHTA and CDR2 FQGNSA. The CDR3 length is 14 residues. CDR3 in amino acids: CASSASGTGEKLFF. The CDR3, as DNA: TGTGCCAGCAGCGCATCAGGAACGGGAGAAAAACTGTTTTTT.

This chain connects TRBV7-3 to TRBJ2-4, with 8 bases aligning to TRBD1. The CDR3 is 18 amino acids. The germline V gene encodes CDR1 SGHTA and CDR2 FQGTGA. J lost 8 bases, V lost 1 base, and 16 bases had no gene match. The CDR3, as DNA: TGTGCCAGCAGCTTAAGTGGGACAGGATTCTTCAATCCGGACATTCAGTACTTC. This codes for CASSLSGTGFFNPDIQYF.